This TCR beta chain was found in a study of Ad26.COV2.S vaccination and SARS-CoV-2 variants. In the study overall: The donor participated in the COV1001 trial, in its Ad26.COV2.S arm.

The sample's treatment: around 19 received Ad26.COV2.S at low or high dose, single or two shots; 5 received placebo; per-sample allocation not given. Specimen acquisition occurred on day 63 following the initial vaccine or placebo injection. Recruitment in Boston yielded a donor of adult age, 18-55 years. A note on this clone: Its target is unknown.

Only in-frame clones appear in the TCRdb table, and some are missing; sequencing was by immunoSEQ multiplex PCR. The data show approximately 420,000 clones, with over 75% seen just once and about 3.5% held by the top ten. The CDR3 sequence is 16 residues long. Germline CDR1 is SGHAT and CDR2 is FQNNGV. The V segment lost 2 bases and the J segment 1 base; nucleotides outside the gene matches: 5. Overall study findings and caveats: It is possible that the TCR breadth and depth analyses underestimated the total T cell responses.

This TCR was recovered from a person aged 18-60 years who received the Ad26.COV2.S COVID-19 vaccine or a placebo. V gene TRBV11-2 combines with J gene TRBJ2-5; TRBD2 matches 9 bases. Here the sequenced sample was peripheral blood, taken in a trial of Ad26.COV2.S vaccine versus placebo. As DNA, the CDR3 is TGTGCCAGCAGCTTAAACCTAGCGGGGAGCCAAGAGACCCAGTACTTC. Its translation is CASSLNLAGSQETQYF.